One and the same sample provided the 24 T cell receptor beta chains below, sequenced in a study of cytomegalovirus exposure and HLA in healthy donors. It was with 60 Vbeta and 13 Jbeta primers that the PCR ran. Using immunoSEQ multiplex PCR, the repertoire was profiled, and TCRdb retains in-frame clones only, with some absent. Here the sample spans roughly 200,000 clones, 65% to 90% being singletons. The sequenced sample consisted of PBMCs. The receptors were sampled from a woman aged 45-65 years in good health and CMV-seronegative.

The chain links TRBV6-5 to TRBJ1-6; D is ambiguous. The CDR3 contains 15 residues. The V gene's germline CDR1 is MNHEY and CDR2 SVGAGI. The V end was cut by 2 bases, the J end by 7 bases, with 12 bases between. CDR3 DNA: TGTGCCAGCAGTTACGAGCGAAATGGGAATTCACCCCTCCACTTT. This gives the protein CASSYERNGNSPLHF.

This rearrangement joins TRBV28 to TRBJ2-1; 9 positions match TRBD2. This CDR3 contains 14 residues. V trimming: 7 bases; J trimming: 7 bases; junction bases outside the gene matches: 8. Per the germline V gene, CDR1 is MDHEN and CDR2 is SYDVKM. The CDR3 region is CASTSSGRRNEQFF. CDR3 nucleotides: TGTGCCAGCACTTCAAGCGGGAGGCGAAATGAGCAGTTCTTC.

V usage is TRBV6-4 and J usage is TRBJ1-2; TRBD1 is a possible D gene (5 bases). Deletions cut 6 bases from V and 6 bases from J, with 14 bases between. The CDR3 runs 13 residues. Germline CDR1 reads MRHNA; CDR2 reads SNTAGT. In DNA, the CDR3 is TGTGCCAGCAGCTGGAACCCGGGGGATGGCTACACCTTC. It is translated as CASSWNPGDGYTF.

The chain joins TRBV5-5 to TRBJ2-7; 8 bases match TRBD1. In germline, CDR1 is SGHKS, CDR2 YYEKEE (reference sequence). This CDR3 region has 14 residues. J lost 0 bases, V lost 4 bases, and 3 bases had no gene match. The CDR3 DNA reads TGTGCCAGCAGCCGGGACAGGACCTCCTACGAGCAGTACTTC. Its protein is CASSRDRTSYEQYF.

The chain recombines TRBV6-5 with TRBJ1-5; 7 positions agree with TRBD1. The V gene end was trimmed by 5 bases and the J gene end by 11 bases; junction bases not matched to a gene: 12. Germline lookup yields CDR1 MNHEY and CDR2 SVGAGI. This CDR3 has 14 residues. Here the CDR3 DNA reads TGTGCCAGCAGTCTCGCTGGGGAGACAGGGTCCCAGCATTTT. It specifies CASSLAGETGSQHF.

The CDR3 DNA follows: TGTGCCTGGAGGGGACAGGGGGCCTACAATCAGCCCCAGCATTTT. Amino acid sequence: CAWRGQGAYNQPQHF. The chain has TRBV30 and TRBJ1-5, with 12 bases lining up with TRBD1. CDR3 length equals 15 residues. V trimming: 3 bases; J trimming: 3 bases; junction bases outside the gene matches: 3. Per the germline V gene, CDR1 is GTSNPN and CDR2 is SVGIG (reference sequence).

The chain uses TRBV11-3 and TRBJ2-1, with 14 nucleotides matching TRBD2. Germline lookup yields CDR1 SGHNT and CDR2 YENEEA. The V segment lost 5 bases and the J segment 15 bases; nucleotides outside the gene matches: 9. This CDR3 has 14 amino acids. DNA for the CDR3: TGTGCCAGCAGCGGGACTAGCGGGAGAGACGGGCTGTTCTTC. Protein sequence: CASSGTSGRDGLFF.

J is TRBJ2-2 and V is TRBV30, with TRBD1 as a possible D gene (6 bases). The CDR3 runs to 14 residues. V was pared by 7 bases and J by 2 bases, with 14 bases between. Germline loops: CDR1 GTSNPN, CDR2 SVGIG (reference sequence). The chain's CDR3 is CASNREGNTGELFF. The CDR3 DNA sequence: TGTGCCTCTAACAGGGAAGGTAACACCGGGGAGCTGTTTTTT.

This chain links TRBV23-1 with TRBJ2-7; D perhaps matches TRBD2 (6 bases). TRBV23-1 is noted as an ORF with a role that remains uncertain. With 3 bases removed from V and 3 bases from J, the gap between germline ends came to 18 bases. The CDR3 consists of 16 residues. This CDR3 reads CASSHGGARVFYEQYF. The CDR3 DNA is TGCGCCAGCAGTCACGGCGGGGCCCGCGTTTTCTACGAGCAGTACTTC.

J is TRBJ2-1 and V is TRBV10-3; 11 positions match TRBD2. The CDR3 extends over 16 amino acids. Germline trimming cut 10 bases from V and 0 bases from J; bases unmatched to any gene: 8. CDR1 is ENHRY, CDR2 SYGVKD, per germline. CDR3 bases: TGTGCCACCCTAGCGGGAGGTCTCCCCTCCTACAATGAGCAGTTCTTC. It codes for CATLAGGLPSYNEQFF.

The chain uses TRBV19 and TRBJ1-4; 8 bases are a match to TRBD1. CDR3 length: 16 residues. V was pared by 3 bases and J by 6 bases, with 9 bases of the junction left unmatched. In germline, CDR1 is LNHDA, CDR2 SQIVND (reference sequence). The CDR3 nucleotides are TGTGCCAGTAGTATCGTGCAGGGGGCGCCGGATGAAAAACTGTTTTTT. This sequence encodes CASSIVQGAPDEKLFF.

Points on this clone: A junction end diverges from the germline sequence, so it may reflect a read error. This chain joins TRBV18 and TRBJ2-6, with 7 bases that match TRBD1. In germline, CDR1 is KGHSH, CDR2 LQKENI. There are 18 residues in the CDR3. The CDR3 DNA is TGTGCCAGCTCCCCACTGGGTAGGGGGCTTTCTGGGGCCAACGTCCTGACTTTC. This translates into CASSPLGRGLSGANVLTF.

This chain links TRBV27 with TRBJ1-5; TRBD1 agrees at 8 bases. CDR1 and CDR2 from the germline V gene are MNHEY and SMNVEV (reference sequence). J gave up 7 bases and V 4 bases, and 9 bases lay outside the gene matches. The CDR3 is 15 residues long. The DNA for the CDR3 is TGTGCCAGCAGTTCCAGGGGGCGCGACGGGCAGCCCCAGCATTTT. It codes for CASSSRGRDGQPQHF.

V is TRBV6-5 and J is TRBJ1-6; 8 nucleotides align to TRBD1. From germline, CDR1 is MNHEY and CDR2 SVGAGI. The V and J ends lost 8 bases and 9 bases, in that order; junction bases with no gene match: 6. This CDR3 spans 13 amino acids. CDR3 protein: CASGPDRVSPLHF. The CDR3 DNA is TGTGCCAGCGGTCCGGACAGGGTTTCACCCCTCCACTTT.

The V gene is TRBV7-9, the J gene TRBJ1-4; no clear D. Looked up from germline, CDR1 is SEHNR and CDR2 is FQNEAQ (reference sequence). The CDR3 runs 16 residues. Trimming removed 1 base from V and 7 bases from J, with 16 bases in between. This CDR3 reads CASSLDVLPPGEKLFF. The CDR3 bases are TGTGCCAGCAGCTTAGACGTGCTCCCACCGGGTGAAAAACTGTTTTTT.

The V gene is TRBV18, the J gene TRBJ1-1; D is perhaps TRBD1 (6 bases). The CDR3 has 14 amino acids. Trimming took 3 bases from V and 5 from J, leaving 13 bases between them. The germline V gene encodes CDR1 KGHSH and CDR2 LQKENI. CDR3 DNA sequence: TGTGCCAGCTCACCGTCCGCAGGGGCAACTGAAGCTTTCTTT. Protein sequence: CASSPSAGATEAFF.

This clone was counted a single time. The rearrangement joins TRBV5-6 to TRBJ2-2; 7 bases are shared with TRBD1. Trimming at V came to 4 bases and at J to 4 bases, leaving 10 bases not matched to a gene. The CDR3 extends over 16 amino acids. The germline V gene has CDR1 SGHDT and CDR2 YYEEEE. The CDR3 here is CASSPRQGRGTGELFF. CDR3 nucleotides: TGTGCCAGCAGCCCTAGACAGGGTAGAGGCACCGGGGAGCTGTTTTTT.

This clone was recorded only once. The J gene is TRBJ2-7, the V gene TRBV11-2; 10 positions match TRBD2. V lost 4 bases and J lost 3; bases outside the gene matches: 3. Germline assignment: CDR1 SGHAT and CDR2 FQNNGV. The CDR3 totals 14 residues. Here the CDR3 DNA reads TGTGCCAGCAGCTGGACTAGCGGTAACTACGAGCAGTACTTC. Translated: CASSWTSGNYEQYF.

In this sample, this clone turned up once. The rearrangement joins TRBV27 to TRBJ2-7; 8 bases line up with TRBD2. The germline V gene encodes CDR1 MNHEY and CDR2 SMNVEV (reference sequence). V shed 6 bases and J 6 bases; nucleotides not matched to a gene: 25. This CDR3 region has 19 residues. This chain's CDR3 is CASSPGFRQYTSGSIEQYF. The CDR3, as DNA: TGTGCCAGCAGCCCCGGCTTCCGGCAGTACACTAGCGGAAGTATCGAGCAGTACTTC.

The rearrangement links TRBV7-7 to TRBJ2-3, with 7 positions matching TRBD2. Trimming cost V 5 bases and J 6 bases; bases outside gene matches: 5. Germline CDR1 is SSHAT and CDR2 is FNYEAQ (reference sequence). This CDR3 comprises 13 residues. CDR3 DNA: TGTGCCAGCAGCCCCGGACTAGGTGATACGCAGTATTTT. Amino acid sequence: CASSPGLGDTQYF.

The J gene is TRBJ1-2, the V gene TRBV10-3, with 8 bases lining up with TRBD1. CDR3 size: 14 residues. Losses at the gene ends were 8 bases for V and 4 bases for J; bases not matched to a gene: 9. Per germline, CDR1 ENHRY and CDR2 SYGVKD. The CDR3 is CAILDRDSSYGYTF. The DNA for the CDR3 is TGTGCCATCTTGGACAGGGACAGCTCCTATGGCTACACCTTC.

The genes are TRBV2 and TRBJ1-1; D ambiguous. V was pared by 5 bases and J by 1 base, with 5 bases between. There are 12 residues in the CDR3. CDR1 and CDR2 from the germline V gene are SNHLY and FYNNEI. The CDR3 nucleotides read TGTGCCAGCAGTCTTAGGAACACTGAAGCTTTCTTT. This codes for CASSLRNTEAFF.

The chain uses TRBV5-6 and TRBJ1-1; D remains ambiguous. The CDR3 totals 16 residues. Germline V gives CDR1 SGHDT, CDR2 YYEEEE. The V end was cut by 4 bases, the J end by 1 base, with 17 bases between. CDR3 sequence (DNA): TGTGCCAGCAGCCTGAAAGAGAATCAGGCGAACACTGAAGCTTTCTTT. It yields the protein CASSLKENQANTEAFF.

This clone was seen only a few times. The V and J genes are TRBV18 and TRBJ2-3; 10 nucleotides align to TRBD2. This CDR3 spans 16 amino acids. Germline assignment: CDR1 KGHSH and CDR2 LQKENI. The trim removed 2 bases at V and 5 bases at J, leaving 7 bases unmatched. The CDR3 reads CASSPGLAGDLDTQYF. CDR3 DNA: TGTGCCAGCTCACCAGGTCTAGCGGGAGACCTAGATACGCAGTATTTT.